This T cell receptor beta chain was obtained from a study of spatial heterogeneity in lung cancer. Using its own MiXCR run on the 5' RACE reads, TCRdb lists one record per CDR3 protein. The data contain 35,000 to 55,000 distinct CDR3 sequences, 6.8% of them singletons. Trimming removed 8 bases at V and 4 bases at J, with 12 bases between. The germline gives CDR1 SGHNT, CDR2 YENEEA. This CDR3 contains 13 residues. Described time point: sample taken at primary tumor resection. This specimen was PBMCs, taken at surgery. The receptor was derived from a female donor with early-stage non-small cell lung cancer. The chain employs TRBV11-3 and TRBJ1-3; unclear D gene. The CDR3 loop reads CASAVVDGNTIYF. The CDR3, as DNA: TGTGCCAGCGCCGTTGTCGACGGAAACACCATATATTTT.